The 30 T cell receptor beta chains given below trace back to one sample, sequenced in a study of blood T cell repertoires in COVID-19. TCRdb's table, derived via immunoSEQ multiplex PCR, lists solely in-frame clones and lacks some. The data show 490,000 or so clones, approximately 88% seen once. Material for sequencing was PBMCs or T cells enriched from blood (not recorded which). The receptors stem from a woman aged 40-49 years who had recovered from COVID-19.

CDR3 in amino acids: CASSPLPGQGLTDTQYF. The CDR3 DNA reads TGTGCCAGCAGCCCACTACCGGGACAGGGCCTCACAGATACGCAGTATTTT. This chain links TRBV2 with TRBJ2-3, with 9 bases fitting TRBD1. This CDR3 contains 17 residues. The V gene's germline CDR1 is SNHLY and CDR2 FYNNEI. V gave up 6 bases and J gave up 2 bases; unmatched junction bases: 12.

This chain joins TRBV18 and TRBJ1-1, with D tentatively TRBD1 (5 bases). The CDR3 has 13 amino acids. CDR1 KGHSH and CDR2 LQKENI come from the germline V gene. V shed 5 bases and J shed 4 bases, with 11 bases lying between them. CDR3 sequence: CASSAGQTTEAFF. The DNA for the CDR3 is TGTGCCAGCTCAGCGGGGCAGACCACTGAAGCTTTCTTT.

The chain couples TRBV10-3 to TRBJ1-2; 8 nucleotides match TRBD1. There are 13 residues in the CDR3. The V segment lost 10 bases and the J segment 5 bases; nucleotides outside the gene matches: 9. CDR1 is ENHRY, CDR2 SYGVKD, per germline. The CDR3 is CATGQGGLYGYTF. The CDR3 bases are TGTGCCACCGGACAGGGAGGCCTTTATGGCTACACCTTC.

This rearrangement joins TRBV11-2 to TRBJ1-2, with D hard to call. Germline lookup yields CDR1 SGHAT and CDR2 FQNNGV. This CDR3 comprises 13 residues. The germline V and J ends were trimmed by 1 base and 5 bases, with 8 bases remaining between them. The CDR3 sequence: CASSLGYSYGYTF. Here the CDR3 DNA reads TGTGCCAGCAGCTTAGGCTACAGTTATGGCTACACCTTC.

The chain uses TRBV7-6 and TRBJ1-2; 7 bases match TRBD1. The CDR3 has 15 residues. Looked up from germline, CDR1 is SGHVS and CDR2 is FNYEAQ. With V trimmed by 0 bases and J by 7 bases, 8 bases remained unmatched. The CDR3 bases are TGTGCCAGCAGCTTAGCAGCAGGGGGTTCTTCTGGCTACACCTTC. This sequence encodes CASSLAAGGSSGYTF. Full variable domain (outside the CDR3, taken from reference TRBV7-6 and TRBJ1-2): GAGVSQSPRYKVTKRGQDVALRCDPISGHVSLYWYRQALGQGPEFLTYFNYEAQQDKSGLPNDRFSAERPEGSISTLTIQRTEQRDSAMYRCASSLAAGGSSGYTFGSGTRLTVV.

The rearrangement joins TRBV18 to TRBJ1-4; D call uncertain. The CDR3 consists of 16 residues. V gave up 2 bases and J gave up 0 bases, with 10 bases separating them. Germline CDR1 is KGHSH and CDR2 is LQKENI. In DNA form, the CDR3 reads TGTGCCAGCTCACCAGCAGTTCCTGCAACTAATGAAAAACTGTTTTTT. Protein: CASSPAVPATNEKLFF.

V usage is TRBV14 and J usage is TRBJ2-1; TRBD2 aligns across 14 bases. Germline V gene data show CDR1 as SGHDN and CDR2 as FVKESK. The trim removed 4 bases at V and 7 bases at J, leaving 3 bases unmatched. The CDR3 consists of 15 residues. This chain's CDR3 is CASSPRTSGRNEQFF. DNA of the CDR3: TGTGCCAGCAGCCCGCGGACTAGCGGGAGGAATGAGCAGTTCTTC.

This clone was seen a single time. The chain uses TRBV7-9 and TRBJ2-7, with D hard to call. The CDR3 is made up of 13 amino acids. Looked up from germline, CDR1 is SEHNR and CDR2 is FQNEAQ (reference sequence). Trimming removed 5 bases from V and 2 bases from J, with 10 bases in between. CDR3: CASSALTTYEQYF. The CDR3 DNA follows: TGTGCCAGCAGCGCCCTGACAACCTACGAGCAGTACTTC.

This clone was observed once. V usage is TRBV18 and J usage is TRBJ2-1; 11 nucleotides match TRBD2. In germline, CDR1 is KGHSH, CDR2 LQKENI. The CDR3 is 14 amino acids. J gave up 7 bases and V 1 base, and 0 bases lay outside the gene matches. The CDR3 region has the DNA TGTGCCAGCTCACCACGACTAGCGGGGAATGAGCAGTTCTTC. Its protein is CASSPRLAGNEQFF.

The rearrangement joins TRBV12-2 to TRBJ2-2; the table assigns TRBD2, which was not confirmed against the DNA. TRBV12-2 is a pseudogene locus. The CDR3 consists of 17 residues. The CDR3 sequence: CASRLAGREPHTGELFF. CDR3 in DNA: TGTGCAAGTCGCTTAGCGGGACGGGAGCCCCACACCGGGGAGCTGTTTTTT.

The chain has TRBV7-2 and TRBJ1-2; tentative D call: TRBD1 (6 bases). With 3 bases removed from V and 2 bases from J, the gap between germline ends came to 16 bases. The CDR3 runs to 16 residues. Germline V gene sequence: CDR1 SGHTA, CDR2 FQGNSA. This chain's CDR3 is CASSLYGTGTNYGYTF. For the CDR3, the DNA is TGTGCCAGCAGCTTGTATGGGACCGGGACAAACTATGGCTACACCTTC.

V and J are TRBV7-2 and TRBJ2-1, with 7 bases identical to TRBD2. The CDR3 spans 13 residues. With V trimmed by 4 bases and J by 6 bases, 3 bases remained unmatched. Germline CDR1 SGHTA, CDR2 FQGNSA. Written as DNA, the CDR3 is TGTGCCAGCAGCTGGACTAGTTTCAATGAGCAGTTCTTC. Protein sequence: CASSWTSFNEQFF.

The V gene is TRBV13, the J gene TRBJ2-1; TRBD2 matches at 9 bases. In germline, CDR1 is PRHDT, CDR2 FYEKMQ (reference sequence). CDR3 length: 17 amino acids. V shed 4 bases and J 0 bases; nucleotides not matched to a gene: 7. For the CDR3, the DNA is TGTGCCAGCAGCTCGCTAGCGGGGCCGCACTCCTACAATGAGCAGTTCTTC. It translates to CASSSLAGPHSYNEQFF.

This clone was seen just once. The rearrangement joins TRBV7-2 to TRBJ1-3; 7 nucleotides align to TRBD1. This CDR3 has 16 amino acids. J gave up 4 bases and V 2 bases, and 8 bases lay outside the gene matches. From germline, CDR1 is SGHTA and CDR2 FQGNSA. The CDR3 coding sequence is TGTGCCAGCAGCTTATCTTACAGGGGTCCAGGAAACACCATATATTTT. Translating gives CASSLSYRGPGNTIYF.

In its sample, this clone was seen once. The CDR3 here is CASSSNGGSGLYNEQFF. In nucleotides, the CDR3 is TGTGCCAGCAGCTCAAATGGAGGGAGCGGGCTCTACAATGAGCAGTTCTTC. V usage is TRBV7-2 and J usage is TRBJ2-1; possible D gene TRBD2, 6 bases. Germline V gene sequence: CDR1 SGHTA, CDR2 FQGNSA. The CDR3 is 17 residues long. The V end was cut by 4 bases, the J end by 3 bases, with 19 bases between.

V gene TRBV9 combines with J gene TRBJ2-1; 7 bases agree with TRBD1. V dropped 2 bases and J dropped 7; count of bases not matched to a gene: 9. Germline V CDR1 and CDR2: SGDLS, YYNGEE. The CDR3 loop spans 15 amino acids. The CDR3 sequence: CASSVGQLPGNEQFF. CDR3 DNA: TGTGCCAGCAGCGTGGGACAGCTGCCGGGAAATGAGCAGTTCTTC. The full variable domain, completed using reference TRBV9 and TRBJ2-1, is DSGVTQTPKHLITATGQRVTLRCSPRSGDLSVYWYQQSLDQGLQFLIQYYNGEERAKGNILERFSAQQFPDLHSELNLSSLELGDSALYFCASSVGQLPGNEQFFGPGTRLTVL.

This clone was detected only once. The chain joins TRBV11-2 to TRBJ1-4; TRBD1 is a possible D gene (5 bases). Trimming stripped 3 bases from V and 10 bases from J, with 12 bases between. This CDR3 has 13 amino acids. CDR1 and CDR2 from the germline V gene are SGHAT and FQNNGV. The CDR3 DNA reads as TGTGCCAGCAGCTTGTGGCCCGGGGGAAAACTGTTTTTT. Translated, it gives CASSLWPGGKLFF.

The chain is built from TRBV6-1 and TRBJ2-3; 8 bases line up with TRBD2. V gave up 0 bases and J gave up 5 bases; unmatched junction bases: 7. The germline V gene has CDR1 MNHNS and CDR2 SASEGT. The length of the CDR3 is 16 residues. The CDR3 nucleotides are TGTGCCAGCAGTGAAGCGCTTAGAAGCGGGAGAGATACGCAGTATTTT. This translates into CASSEALRSGRDTQYF.

This clone was observed once. The chain recombines TRBV15 with TRBJ1-6; D may be TRBD1 (5 bases). CDR1 is LNHNV, CDR2 YYDKDF, per germline (reference sequence). Trimming took off 5 bases at V and 10 bases at J, with 12 bases between the two ends. The CDR3 has 13 residues. The CDR3 reads CATSEEKGSPLHF. CDR3 nucleotides: TGTGCCACCAGCGAAGAAAAGGGGTCACCCCTCCACTTT.

The chain joins TRBV5-6 to TRBJ2-3, with 13 nucleotides matching TRBD2. Losses at the gene ends were 4 bases for V and 4 bases for J; bases not matched to a gene: 6. CDR3 length: 16 amino acids. Germline CDR1 SGHDT, CDR2 YYEEEE. The CDR3 spells CASSMWTSGGPDTQYF. The CDR3 region has the DNA TGTGCCAGCAGCATGTGGACTAGCGGGGGACCAGATACGCAGTATTTT.

This clone was detected only once. The V gene is TRBV11-2, the J gene TRBJ1-2; TRBD1 matches 7 bases. The J segment lost 5 bases and the V segment lost 5 bases, leaving 8 bases of the junction unmatched. The CDR3 length is 14 residues. The germline V gene has CDR1 SGHAT and CDR2 FQNNGV. The chain's CDR3 is CASSLIGTEYGYTF. The DNA for the CDR3 is TGTGCCAGCAGCCTCATTGGGACAGAGTATGGCTACACCTTC.

This clone was seen a few times. The chain carries TRBV9 and TRBJ2-3; D unclear. The CDR3 has 17 residues. V lost 0 bases and J lost 2, with 16 bases in between. CDR1 and CDR2 (germline): SGDLS, YYNGEE. Written as DNA, the CDR3 is TGTGCCAGCAGCGTAGGTGTTGCGGCTTACTTCACAGATACGCAGTATTTT. It is translated as CASSVGVAAYFTDTQYF.

The chain uses TRBV7-8 and TRBJ2-7; a possible D gene is TRBD2 (5 bases). Trimming cost V 5 bases and J 3 bases, with 14 bases left between them. From germline, CDR1 is SGHVS and CDR2 FQNEAQ. CDR3 length equals 14 residues. CDR3 sequence reads: CASSRGHPLYEQYF. The CDR3, as DNA: TGTGCCAGCAGCCGAGGGCACCCCCTCTACGAGCAGTACTTC.

This chain connects TRBV7-6 to TRBJ2-3, with D possibly being TRBD1 (6 bases). The CDR3 sequence is 17 residues long. Deletions cut 3 bases from V and 4 bases from J, with 20 bases between. Germline V gives CDR1 SGHVS, CDR2 FNYEAQ. The CDR3 protein is CASSFGAQGFWPDTQYF. In DNA form, the CDR3 reads TGTGCCAGCAGCTTCGGGGCTCAGGGGTTTTGGCCAGATACGCAGTATTTT.

V is TRBV19 and J is TRBJ1-5, with D perhaps TRBD1 (5 bases). The CDR3 is made up of 14 amino acids. Trimming pared 9 bases from V and 5 bases from J, leaving 17 bases between. In germline, CDR1 is LNHDA, CDR2 SQIVND (reference sequence). CDR3 in DNA: TGTGCCAGCAACTTTGGGGGGGATTATCAGCCCCAGCATTTT. Translated: CASNFGGDYQPQHF. The whole variable domain, remainder taken from reference TRBV19 and TRBJ1-5, is DGGITQSPKYLFRKEGQNVTLSCEQNLNHDAMYWYRQDPGQGLRLIYYSQIVNDFQKGDIAEGYSVSREKKESFPLTVTSAQKNPTAFYLCASNFGGDYQPQHFGDGTRLSIL.

The J gene is TRBJ2-5, the V gene TRBV14, with no clear D. Trimming left V 0 bases short and J 4 bases short, with 6 bases between. In germline, CDR1 is SGHDN, CDR2 FVKESK. The CDR3 has 13 amino acids. The CDR3 reads CASSQDWAETQYF. The CDR3 nucleotides read TGTGCCAGCAGCCAAGATTGGGCAGAGACCCAGTACTTC.

The rearrangement links TRBV7-9 to TRBJ2-7; 11 bases are a match to TRBD2. With V trimmed by 5 bases and J by 5 bases, 5 bases remained unmatched. The germline gives CDR1 SEHNR, CDR2 FQNEAQ (reference sequence). CDR3 length equals 14 residues. The CDR3 nucleotides read TGTGCCAGCAGCCCGGGACTAGCGGTCCACGAGCAGTACTTC. Translated: CASSPGLAVHEQYF.

The chain uses TRBV10-3 and TRBJ1-2, with TRBD1 as a possible D gene (6 bases). The germline CDR1 and CDR2 sequences are ENHRY and SYGVKD. Trimming removed 0 bases from V and 4 bases from J, with 15 bases in between. This CDR3 contains 16 residues. The CDR3 region is CAISESRRGGFYGYTF. CDR3 DNA: TGTGCCATCAGTGAGTCTCGAAGAGGGGGTTTCTATGGCTACACCTTC.

V is TRBV5-4 and J is TRBJ1-6; TRBD1 matches 9 bases. The trim removed 0 bases at V and 16 bases at J, leaving 11 bases unmatched. The CDR3 has 15 residues. Germline values: CDR1 SGHNT, CDR2 YYREEE (reference sequence). The CDR3 DNA is TGTGCCAGCAGCTTGGGCGGGGACAGGGAATTAATGCTCCACTTT. Translated, it gives CASSLGGDRELMLHF.

The chain has TRBV10-3 and TRBJ1-5; 8 nucleotides agree with TRBD1. There are 16 residues in the CDR3. Trimming removed 2 bases from V and 4 bases from J; junction bases left unmatched: 7. Germline lookup yields CDR1 ENHRY and CDR2 SYGVKD. The CDR3 DNA sequence: TGTGCCATCAGTGAGAACCGGGACAGGCCTAATCAGCCCCAGCATTTT. Its translation is CAISENRDRPNQPQHF.